This is a list of T cell receptor beta chains from one sample in a study of blood T cell repertoires in COVID-19. TCRdb keeps only in-frame clones here, not all; method: immunoSEQ multiplex PCR. Among 400,000 or so clones, approximately 91% were seen once, and the ten largest hold 1.5% to 1.7%. The sequencing sample was made of peripheral blood. The origin of the receptors is a woman between 40 and 55 years old with COVID-19, enrolled during active disease. The CDR3 runs from the conserved cysteine through the conserved F or W. Each record gives: clone size, V gene, J gene, CDR3 protein. Size is stated for part of the rows, as once, few or many counts, or as a class when the clone is expanded.

>-|TRBV5-1|TRBJ1-1
CASSIGENTEAFF
>-|TRBV28|TRBJ1-2
CASSPNAGATYGYTF
>-|TRBV9|TRBJ2-1
CASGTSGNYNEQFF
>-|TRBV18|TRBJ1-5
CASSPQRQGAGQPQHF
>-|TRBV7-3|TRBJ2-1
CASSLTSRGRSNEQFF
>-|TRBV5-5|TRBJ2-7
CASSQPDRGTYEQYF
>-|TRBV9|TRBJ2-7
CASGSPGLEQYF
>-|TRBV19|TRBJ1-2
CASSIDGAGYTF
>once|TRBV12-3/TRBV12-4|TRBJ1-3
CASSDSGNTIYF
>-|TRBV6-4|TRBJ1-2
CASRGAGLGGYTF
>-|TRBV29-1|TRBJ2-3
CSSRGAGTTDTQYF
>-|TRBV7-8|TRBJ1-5
CASSSEQGVTQPQHF
>-|TRBV15|TRBJ2-2
CATSPGAGELFF
>-|TRBV28|TRBJ1-1
CASSLPLDRPAAFF
>-|TRBV30|TRBJ2-3
CAWSTSLARTDTQYF